The clone carrying this TCR beta chain was observed once. One end of the junction is discordant with germline, which a read error may explain. This entry belongs to a study of blood T cell repertoires in COVID-19. Profiling relied on immunoSEQ multiplex PCR, and the TCRdb table lists in-frame clones only, not all of them. The sample has hundreds of thousands of clones, 80% to 90% seen once. Germline lookup yields CDR1 SEHNR and CDR2 FQNEAQ (reference sequence). The CDR3 has 13 residues. Sequencing was performed on PBMCs or T cells enriched from blood (not recorded which). The origin of this receptor is a man aged 25-45 years who had recovered from COVID-19. The chain combines TRBV7-9 with TRBJ2-7; D is perhaps TRBD1 or TRBD2 (5 bases each). CDR3 nucleotide sequence: TGTGCCAGCATCTTAGAGGGGATCGAGGAGCAGTACTTC. Translation gives CASILEGIEEQYF.